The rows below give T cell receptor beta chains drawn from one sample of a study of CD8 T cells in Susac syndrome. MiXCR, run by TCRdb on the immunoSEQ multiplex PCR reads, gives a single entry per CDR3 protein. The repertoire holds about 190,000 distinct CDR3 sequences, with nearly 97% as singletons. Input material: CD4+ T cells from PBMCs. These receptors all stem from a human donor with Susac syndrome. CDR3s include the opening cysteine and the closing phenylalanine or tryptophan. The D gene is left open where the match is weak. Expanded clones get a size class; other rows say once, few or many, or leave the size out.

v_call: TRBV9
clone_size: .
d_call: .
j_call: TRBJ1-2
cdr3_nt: TGTGCCAGCAGCGTAGCCGCGCAGGGAAGGGGTGATGGCTACACCTTC
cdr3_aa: CASSVAAQGRGDGYTF

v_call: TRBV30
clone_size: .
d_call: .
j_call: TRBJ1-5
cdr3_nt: TGTGCCTGGAGTGTGGGCAGAACCAATCAGCCCCAGCATTTT
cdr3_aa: CAWSVGRTNQPQHF

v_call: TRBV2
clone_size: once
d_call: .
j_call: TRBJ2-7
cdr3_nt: TGTGCCAGCAGGGACTACGAGCAGTACTTC
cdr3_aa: CASRDYEQYF

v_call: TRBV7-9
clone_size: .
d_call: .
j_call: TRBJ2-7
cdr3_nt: TGTGCCAGCAGCCAGATATACGAGCAGTACTTC
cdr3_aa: CASSQIYEQYF

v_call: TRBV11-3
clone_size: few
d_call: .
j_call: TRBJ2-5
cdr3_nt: TGTGCCAGCAGCTTAGGAGACCAAGAGACCCAGTACTTC
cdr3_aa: CASSLGDQETQYF

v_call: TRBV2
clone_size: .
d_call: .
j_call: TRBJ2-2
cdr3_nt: TGTGCCAGCAGTGAACGGCAGTACACCGGGGAGCTGTTTTTT
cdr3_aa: CASSERQYTGELFF

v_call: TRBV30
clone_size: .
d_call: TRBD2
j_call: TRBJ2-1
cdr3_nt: TGTGCCTGGATGCGGCGGGGGGCCGCGTTCTTC
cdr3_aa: CAWMRRGAAFF

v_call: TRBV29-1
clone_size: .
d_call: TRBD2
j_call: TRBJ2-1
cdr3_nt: TGCAGCGTGGTGACTAGCGGGGGTGACAATGAGCAGTTCTTC
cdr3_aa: CSVVTSGGDNEQFF

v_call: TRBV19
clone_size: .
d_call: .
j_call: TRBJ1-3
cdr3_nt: TGTGCCAGTAAGACCTCGGGCGACTCTGGAAACACCATATATTTT
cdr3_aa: CASKTSGDSGNTIYF

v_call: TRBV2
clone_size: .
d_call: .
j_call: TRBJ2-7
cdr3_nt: TGTGCCACCCGAGGGACTTTGCTTTCCGAGCAGTACTTC
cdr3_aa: CATRGTLLSEQYF

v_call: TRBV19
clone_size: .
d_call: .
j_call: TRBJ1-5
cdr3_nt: TGTGCCAGTAGTATCGGGTCAGCCGGCACGCCCCAGCATTTT
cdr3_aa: CASSIGSAGTPQHF

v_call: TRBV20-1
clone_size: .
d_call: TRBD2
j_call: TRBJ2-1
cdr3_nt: TGCAGTGCTAGAGGGGTTAGCGGGGGGGCCTACCTCAATGAGCAGTTCTTC
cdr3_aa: CSARGVSGGAYLNEQFF

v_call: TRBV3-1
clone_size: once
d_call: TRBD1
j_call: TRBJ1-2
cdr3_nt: TGTGCCAGCAGGGACAGGGGGCACTATGGCTACACCTTC
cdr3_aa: CASRDRGHYGYTF

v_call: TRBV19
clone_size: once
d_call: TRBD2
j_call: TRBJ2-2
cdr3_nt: TGTGCCAGCTCGGGCGGGGGGGCTATCACCGGGGAGCTGTTTTTT
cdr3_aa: CASSGGGAITGELFF

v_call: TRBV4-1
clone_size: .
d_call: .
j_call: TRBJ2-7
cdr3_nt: TGCGCCAGCAGCCAAGTGGTTTTACCCGAAAACGAGCAGTACTTC
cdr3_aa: CASSQVVLPENEQYF

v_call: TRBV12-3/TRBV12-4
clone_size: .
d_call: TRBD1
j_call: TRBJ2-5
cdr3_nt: TGTGCCAGCAGTTCCGGACAGGGGGCGGGAGAGACCCAGTACTTC
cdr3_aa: CASSSGQGAGETQYF

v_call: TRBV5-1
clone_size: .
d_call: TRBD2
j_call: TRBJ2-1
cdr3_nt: TGCGCCAGCAGCTTGGCCGTTATGGCGGGGGGGCCCAATGAGCAGTTCTTC
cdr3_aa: CASSLAVMAGGPNEQFF

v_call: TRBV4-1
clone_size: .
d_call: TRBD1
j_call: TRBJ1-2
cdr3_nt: TGCGCCAGCAGCCAAGATGGGACAGGGTCGAGTGGCTACACCTTC
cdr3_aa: CASSQDGTGSSGYTF

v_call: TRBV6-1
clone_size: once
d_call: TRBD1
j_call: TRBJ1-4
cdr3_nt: TGTGCCAGCAAACTGCCGGACAGGGGCGCAACTAATGAAAAACTGTTTTTT
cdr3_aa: CASKLPDRGATNEKLFF

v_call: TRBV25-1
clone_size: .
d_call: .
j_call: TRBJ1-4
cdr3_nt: TGTGCCAGCAGTGGGCAGTGGAATGAAAAACTGTTTTTT
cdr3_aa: CASSGQWNEKLFF

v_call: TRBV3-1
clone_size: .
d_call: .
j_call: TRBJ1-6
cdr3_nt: TGTGCCAGCAGCCTAGGGGTCCGATTCAATTCACCCCTCCACTTT
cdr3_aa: CASSLGVRFNSPLHF

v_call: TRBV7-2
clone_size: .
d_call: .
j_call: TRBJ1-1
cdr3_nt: TGTGCCAGCAGCCCCACGCGGTCTGAAGCTTTCTTT
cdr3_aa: CASSPTRSEAFF

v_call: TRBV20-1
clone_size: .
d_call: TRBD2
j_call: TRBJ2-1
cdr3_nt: TGCAGTGCTCAAAGACTAGCGGGGAGCTCCTACAATGAGCAGTTCTTC
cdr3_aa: CSAQRLAGSSYNEQFF

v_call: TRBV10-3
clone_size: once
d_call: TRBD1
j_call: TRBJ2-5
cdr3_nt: TGTGCCATCTCAACCGGGACAGGGGTTCCGGGAGAGACCCAGTACTTC
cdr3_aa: CAISTGTGVPGETQYF

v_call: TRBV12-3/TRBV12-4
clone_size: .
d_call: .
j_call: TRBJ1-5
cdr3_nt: TGTGCCAGCAGTCCCTCCACGGTTCAATCCAATCAGCCCCAGCATTTT
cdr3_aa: CASSPSTVQSNQPQHF

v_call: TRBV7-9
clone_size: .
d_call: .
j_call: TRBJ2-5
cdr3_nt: TGTGCCAGCAGCCTACTAGTCCAAGAGACCCAGTACTTC
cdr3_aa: CASSLLVQETQYF

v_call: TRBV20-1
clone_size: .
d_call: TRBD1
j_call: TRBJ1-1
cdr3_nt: TGCAGTGCTAGGAACAGGGGATCTACTGAAGCTTTCTTT
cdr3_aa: CSARNRGSTEAFF

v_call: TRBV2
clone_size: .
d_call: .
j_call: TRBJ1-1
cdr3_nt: TGTGCCAGCAGGAATCGGGAGGGGAGGAACACTGAAGCTTTCTTT
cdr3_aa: CASRNREGRNTEAFF

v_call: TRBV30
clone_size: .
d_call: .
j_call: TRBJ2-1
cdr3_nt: TGTGCCTGGAGTGAACCCCGGGGTGAGCAGTTCTTC
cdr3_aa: CAWSEPRGEQFF

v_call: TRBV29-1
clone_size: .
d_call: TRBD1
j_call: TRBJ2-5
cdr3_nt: TGCAGCGTTGATCGGATTGGACAGGGGAAGACCCAGTACTTC
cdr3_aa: CSVDRIGQGKTQYF

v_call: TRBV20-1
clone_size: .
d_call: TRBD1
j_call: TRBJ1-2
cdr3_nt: TGCAGTGCTACCCTGGACAGGGGAGACTATGGCTACACCTTC
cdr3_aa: CSATLDRGDYGYTF

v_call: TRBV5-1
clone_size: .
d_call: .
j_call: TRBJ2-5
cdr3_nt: TGCGCCAGCAGCCGACTGGTCGGCCAAGAGACCCAGTACTTC
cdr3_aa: CASSRLVGQETQYF

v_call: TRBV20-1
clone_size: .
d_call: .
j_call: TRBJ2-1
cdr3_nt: TGCAGTGCCGTGACAGGATACAATGAGCAGTTCTTC
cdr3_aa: CSAVTGYNEQFF

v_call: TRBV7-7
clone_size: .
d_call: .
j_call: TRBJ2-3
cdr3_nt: TGTGCTAGCAGTCCGGACCTTAGCGGTTGGGATACGCAGTATTTT
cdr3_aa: CASSPDLSGWDTQYF

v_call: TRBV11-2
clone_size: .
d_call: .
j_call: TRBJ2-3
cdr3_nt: TGTGCCAGCAGCCGAACAGGGCGGCGGGCGTGGGATACGCAGTATTTT
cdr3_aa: CASSRTGRRAWDTQYF

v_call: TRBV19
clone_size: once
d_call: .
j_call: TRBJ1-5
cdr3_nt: TGTGCCAGCAACTTAAAACAGGGCCCCCAGCATTTT
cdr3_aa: CASNLKQGPQHF

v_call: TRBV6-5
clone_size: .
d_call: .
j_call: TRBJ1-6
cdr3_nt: TGTGCCAGCACAGGAAATAATTCACCCCTCCACTTT
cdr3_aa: CASTGNNSPLHF

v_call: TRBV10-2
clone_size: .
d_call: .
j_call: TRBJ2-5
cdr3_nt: TGCGCCAGCAGTGAGGGCTCTCAAGAGACCCAGTACTTC
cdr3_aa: CASSEGSQETQYF

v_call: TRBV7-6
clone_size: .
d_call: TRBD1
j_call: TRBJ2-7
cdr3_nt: TGTGCCAGCAGCTCAGACAGGGGTGAAGTAGTCCGCGAGCAGTACTTC
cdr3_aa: CASSSDRGEVVREQYF

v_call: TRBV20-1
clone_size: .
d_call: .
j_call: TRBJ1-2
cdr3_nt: TGCAGTGCTGGAGAGGGCCTTAACTATGGCTACACCTTC
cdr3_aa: CSAGEGLNYGYTF

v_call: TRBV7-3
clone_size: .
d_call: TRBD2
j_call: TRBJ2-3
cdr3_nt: TGTGCCAGCAGCCTACTAGCGGGCCTCACAGATACGCAGTATTTT
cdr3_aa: CASSLLAGLTDTQYF

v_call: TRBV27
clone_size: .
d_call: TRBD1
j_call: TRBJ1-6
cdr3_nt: TGTGCCAGCAGTTCTAGGGGGCCCAGCCCCTATAATTCACCCCTCCACTTT
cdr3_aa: CASSSRGPSPYNSPLHF

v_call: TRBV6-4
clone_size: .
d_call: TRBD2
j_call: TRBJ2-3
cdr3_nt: TGTGCCAGCAGTGACTCGAGACGGACTAGCAGCACAGATACGCAGTATTTT
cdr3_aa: CASSDSRRTSSTDTQYF

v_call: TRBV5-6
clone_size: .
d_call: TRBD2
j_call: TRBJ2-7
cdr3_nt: TGTGCCAGCAGCTTCCGGGGGGGATACGAGCAGTACTTC
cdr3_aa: CASSFRGGYEQYF

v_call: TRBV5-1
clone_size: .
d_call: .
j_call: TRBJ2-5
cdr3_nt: TGCGCCAGCAGCCGCCTGGCTAGCAAACAAGAGACCCAGTACTTC
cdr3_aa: CASSRLASKQETQYF

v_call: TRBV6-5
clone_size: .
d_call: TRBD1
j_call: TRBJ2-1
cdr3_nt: TGTGCCAGCAGCGCGACCGGGACAGCGCAGTTCTTC
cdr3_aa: CASSATGTAQFF

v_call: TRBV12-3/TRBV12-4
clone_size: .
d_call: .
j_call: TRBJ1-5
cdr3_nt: TGTGCCAGCAGTTTCCAGGGGCACGAGGGGGGATCTCAGCCCCAGCATTTT
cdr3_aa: CASSFQGHEGGSQPQHF

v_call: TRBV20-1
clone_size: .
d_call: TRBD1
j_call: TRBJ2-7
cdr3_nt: TGCAGTGCATTTCCGGGACAGGGTGGCTACGAGCAGTACTTC
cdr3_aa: CSAFPGQGGYEQYF

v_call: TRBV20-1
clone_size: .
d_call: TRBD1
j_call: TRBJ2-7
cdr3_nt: TGCAGTGCCCCCTCGGACAGGGCCCACGAGCAGTACTTC
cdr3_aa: CSAPSDRAHEQYF

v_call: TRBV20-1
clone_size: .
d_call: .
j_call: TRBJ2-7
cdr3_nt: TGCAGTGCCGGGGCCCCGTCTTACGAGCAGTACTTC
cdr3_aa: CSAGAPSYEQYF

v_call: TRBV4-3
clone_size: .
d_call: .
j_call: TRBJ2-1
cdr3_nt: TGCGCCAGCAGCCACACCCTGGACGGGGCAAAGAATGAGCAGTTCTTC
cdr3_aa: CASSHTLDGAKNEQFF

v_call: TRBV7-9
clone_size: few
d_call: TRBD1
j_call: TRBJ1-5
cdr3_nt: TGTGCCAGCCAGGGGGACAATCAGCCCCAGCATTTT
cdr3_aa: CASQGDNQPQHF